A single sample gave rise to the 10 T cell receptor beta chains below, sequenced in a study of T cell repertoires in cytomegalovirus infection (dated by TCRdb to the late 2010s). Sequencing was carried out with an Illumina HiSeq 1500. The public reads were reanalyzed by TCRdb: fastp trimming at Q25, MiXCR alignment, in-frame beta chains only. Rows with one shared CDR3 protein collapse into an entry with the most common genes and DNA. For this sample there are approximately 250,000 distinct CDR3 sequences; approximately 13% appear just once. The ten largest account for about 1.5% of the sample. Sequencing used PBMCs. Every receptor here comes from a human donor in good health (CMV status not recorded). Some clones in this sample may be carry-over from other donors' samples.

This clonotype was observed many times. This chain uses TRBV7-8 with TRBJ1-1; D may be TRBD1 (6 bases). The CDR3 is 14 residues long. In germline, CDR1 is SGHVS, CDR2 FQNEAQ. Trimming shortened V by 7 bases and J by 3 bases, and 15 bases separated the two germline ends. In nucleotides, the CDR3 is TGTGCCAGCATCCAGACAGGCGGGGACACTGAAGCTTTCTTT. This translates into CASIQTGGDTEAFF.

The chain carries TRBV20-1 and TRBJ2-7; D assignment may be TRBD1 or TRBD2 (5 bases each). The V and J ends lost 5 bases and 4 bases respectively, with 12 bases between them. The CDR3 has 12 amino acids. In germline, CDR1 is DFQATT, CDR2 SNEGSKA (reference sequence). CDR3 nucleotides: TGCAGTGCTCAGGGAGCAGGATACGAGCAGTACTTC. Residues: CSAQGAGYEQYF.

This clonotype was seen only a few times. The genes are TRBV19 and TRBJ1-2, with D possibly TRBD1 on 5 matching bases. This CDR3 is built from 15 residues. V was trimmed by 0 bases and J by 8 bases, leaving 16 bases between them. The V gene's germline CDR1 is LNHDA and CDR2 SQIVND (reference sequence). As DNA, the CDR3 is TGTGCCAGTAGTATAGATTGGGGCGCGGCCAGCGGCTACACCTTC. It is translated as CASSIDWGAASGYTF.

In its sample, this clonotype is medium-sized. The rearrangement joins TRBV7-2 to TRBJ2-3; no reliable D call. Germline-derived CDR1 and CDR2 are SGHTA and FQGNSA. The V and J ends lost 2 bases and 3 bases respectively, with 0 bases between them. The CDR3 runs to 11 residues. CDR3 amino acids: CASSLTDTQYF. The CDR3 region has the DNA TGTGCCAGCAGCTTAACAGATACGCAGTATTTT.

The table lists this clonotype with many counts. The chain recombines TRBV5-6 with TRBJ2-3; D is unclear. V was pared by 0 bases and J by 0 bases, with 5 bases between. Germline V lookup: CDR1 SGHDT, CDR2 YYEEEE. The CDR3 extends over 14 amino acids. For the CDR3, the DNA is TGTGCCAGCAGCTTGGTTTCTAGCACAGATACGCAGTATTTT. Protein: CASSLVSSTDTQYF. Filled out from reference TRBV5-6 and TRBJ2-3, the complete variable domain reads DAGVTQSPTHLIKTRGQQVTLRCSPKSGHDTVSWYQQALGQGPQFIFQYYEEEERQRGNFPDRFSGHQFPNYSSELNVNALLLGDSALYLCASSLVSSTDTQYFGPGTRLTVL.

This clonotype was recorded once. The genes are TRBV7-9 and TRBJ2-1; 14 bases fit TRBD2. In germline, CDR1 is SEHNR, CDR2 FQNEAQ (reference sequence). This CDR3 contains 17 residues. With 2 bases clipped from V and 5 bases from J, the junction kept 5 bases outside the gene matches. DNA for the CDR3: TGTGCCAGCAGCTTACGGGGACTAGCGGGGGCCAACAATGAGCAGTTCTTC. The encoded protein is CASSLRGLAGANNEQFF.

This chain uses TRBV29-1 with TRBJ2-5, with D possibly being TRBD1 or TRBD2 (5 bases each). CDR3 size: 11 residues. The V gene lost 7 bases and the J gene lost 3 bases, with 9 bases spanning the gap. The V gene's germline CDR1 is SQVTM and CDR2 ANQGSEA. The CDR3 loop is CSARGEETQYF. CDR3 sequence (DNA): TGCAGCGCCCGGGGCGAAGAGACCCAGTACTTC.

Concerning this clonotype: This may be a read error, as it is one base from a much larger clone. The chain employs TRBV12-3 or TRBV12-4 and TRBJ1-5, with 12 bases fitting TRBD1. The length of the CDR3 is 16 residues. The CDR3 here is CASSLPGTGGKQPQHF. CDR3 sequence (DNA): TGTGCCAGCAGTTTGCCCGGGACAGGGGGCAAACAGCCCCAGCATTTT.

This clonotype was observed at least ten times. V is TRBV7-2 and J is TRBJ1-1; no reliable D call. V was clipped by 1 base and J by 3 bases, with 15 bases between them. CDR3 length: 16 residues. Germline CDR1 and CDR2: SGHTA and FQGNSA. This CDR3 reads CASSLGPPMVDTEAFF. As DNA, the CDR3 is TGTGCCAGCAGCTTAGGACCACCTATGGTGGACACTGAAGCTTTCTTT.

This clonotype was observed many times. The rearrangement uses TRBV11-3 and TRBJ2-5; 10 nucleotides match TRBD1. The CDR3 has 16 residues. CDR1 is SGHNT, CDR2 YENEEA, per germline. V was clipped by 1 base and J by 4 bases; unmatched bases: 6. The CDR3 nucleotides are TGTGCCAGCAGCTTAGGGTCCGGGGACAGGGGAGAGACCCAGTACTTC. Residues: CASSLGSGDRGETQYF.